The 32 T cell receptor beta chains reported below all come from one sample, sequenced in a study of blood T cell repertoires in COVID-19 (dated by TCRdb to the early 2020s). The library relied on the immunoSEQ multiplex PCR assay. Entries here come from immuneACCESS through TCRdb and include only in-frame sequences with V and J called. Some clones fail to appear in such tables; in the studies checked, an unresolved V gene covers under half of the shortfall, and the cause of the remainder is unknown. The sample includes about 300,000 clones, with 70% to 90% observed a single time. The top ten constitute 2.2% of the sample. The specimen sequenced was PBMCs or T cells enriched from blood (not recorded which). The source is a young man who had recovered from COVID-19.

This clone was found many times. The J gene is TRBJ1-3, the V gene TRBV5-8; D perhaps matches TRBD1 (5 bases). CDR3 length: 17 residues. V lost 7 bases to trimming and J lost 1 base, with 21 bases between them. Germline values: CDR1 SGHTS, CDR2 YDEGEE. The CDR3: CASGIGRQGKSGNTIYF. CDR3 nucleotide sequence: TGTGCCAGCGGGATCGGAAGGCAGGGCAAGTCTGGAAACACCATATATTTT.

The V call is TRBV27, the J call TRBJ2-7; D possibly corresponds to TRBD1 (5 bases). This CDR3 spans 14 amino acids. Trimming shortened V by 0 bases and J by 2 bases, and 8 bases separated the two germline ends. CDR1 is MNHEY and CDR2 is SMNVEV in the germline V gene (reference sequence). The CDR3 DNA reads TGTGCCAGCAGTTTATCTTCAGGGACCTACGAGCAGTACTTC. Residues: CASSLSSGTYEQYF.

This chain connects TRBV6-5 to TRBJ2-7; D unresolved. V was trimmed by 8 bases and J by 3 bases, leaving 11 bases between them. Germline CDR1 MNHEY, CDR2 SVGAGI. The CDR3 is 12 residues long. The CDR3 reads CASRGRYYEQYF. CDR3 nucleotides: TGTGCCAGCCGAGGTCGCTACTACGAGCAGTACTTC.

Many counts were recorded for this clone. The V gene is TRBV11-2, the J gene TRBJ1-6; D is unresolved. The CDR3 sequence is 18 residues long. Trimming stripped 4 bases from V and 2 bases from J, with 18 bases between. Germline lookup yields CDR1 SGHAT and CDR2 FQNNGV. In DNA, the CDR3 is TGTGCCAGCAGCTCTCGACGCCCCTTCGGAGCCTATAATTCACCCCTCCACTTT. Translated, it gives CASSSRRPFGAYNSPLHF. The full variable domain, completed using reference TRBV11-2 and TRBJ1-6, is EAGVAQSPRYKIIEKRQSVAFWCNPISGHATLYWYQQILGQGPKLLIQFQNNGVVDDSQLPKDRFSAERLKGVDSTLKIQPAKLEDSAVYLCASSSRRPFGAYNSPLHFGNGTRLTVT.

The gene calls are TRBV7-9 and TRBJ2-1; 9 nucleotides agree with TRBD1. The CDR3 sequence is 15 residues long. The germline V gene encodes CDR1 SEHNR and CDR2 FQNEAQ (reference sequence). Trimming removed 5 bases from V and 5 bases from J; junction bases left unmatched: 7. The CDR3 DNA is TGTGCCAGCAGCCGTTGGGACAGGGTTAACAATGAGCAGTTCTTC. Protein sequence: CASSRWDRVNNEQFF.

The chain has TRBV29-1 and TRBJ1-6; TRBD1 aligns across 12 bases. Looked up from germline, CDR1 is SQVTM and CDR2 is ANQGSEA. The CDR3 loop spans 13 amino acids. V trimming: 6 bases; J trimming: 7 bases; junction bases outside the gene matches: 1. The CDR3, as DNA: TGCAGCGTGGGGACAGGGGGCAATTCACCCCTCCACTTT. Translated, it gives CSVGTGGNSPLHF.

The gene calls are TRBV6-1 and TRBJ1-2; no definite D call. V was shortened by 3 bases and J by 2 bases, with 10 bases between the two germline ends. CDR1 and CDR2 (germline): MNHNS, SASEGT. CDR3 length equals 14 residues. CDR3 residues: CASSEFQANYGYTF. The CDR3 DNA sequence: TGTGCCAGCAGTGAGTTTCAAGCGAACTATGGCTACACCTTC.

This clone was detected once. The V gene is TRBV20-1, the J gene TRBJ1-5; 9 bases fit TRBD1. CDR3 length: 15 amino acids. Germline loops: CDR1 DFQATT, CDR2 SNEGSKA (reference sequence). After removal of 3 bases from V and 7 bases from J, the junction contained 10 bases not matched to a gene. The CDR3 reads CSASHVGQGRQPQHF. The CDR3 nucleotides are TGCAGTGCTAGTCACGTGGGACAGGGAAGGCAGCCCCAGCATTTT.

This clone was picked up a small number of times. The chain has TRBV6-1 and TRBJ2-7, with D possibly TRBD2 on 6 matching bases. Germline values: CDR1 MNHNS, CDR2 SASEGT. V was pared by 0 bases and J by 3 bases, with 12 bases between. The CDR3 length is 15 residues. CDR3 region: CASSEARQGGYEQYF. CDR3 nucleotides: TGTGCCAGCAGTGAAGCGCGGCAGGGAGGCTACGAGCAGTACTTC.

V usage is TRBV18 and J usage is TRBJ2-1; TRBD2 aligns across 7 bases. CDR1 KGHSH and CDR2 LQKENI come from the germline V gene. Trimming at V came to 10 bases and at J to 0 bases, leaving 9 bases not matched to a gene. This CDR3 contains 15 residues. CDR3 coding DNA: TGTGCCACCAGGTGGAGGGAGGGCTCCTACAATGAGCAGTTCTTC. Protein product: CATRWREGSYNEQFF.

The CDR3 nucleotides are TGTGCCAGCAGCGTTACAGGAATTTACGAGCAGTACTTC. Its translation is CASSVTGIYEQYF. The V and J genes are TRBV2 and TRBJ2-7; perhaps TRBD1 as D (5 bases). Germline CDR1 SNHLY, CDR2 FYNNEI. This CDR3 has 13 amino acids. The V end lost 6 bases, the J end lost 4 bases, and 13 bases lay between the germline ends.

V is TRBV18 and J is TRBJ2-3, with a tentative D call TRBD1 (5 bases). Germline V gene lookup returns CDR1 KGHSH and CDR2 LQKENI. V was clipped by 4 bases and J by 1 base, with 15 bases between them. The length of the CDR3 is 16 residues. The CDR3 sequence: CASSRDQRGGTDTQYF. As DNA, the CDR3 is TGTGCCAGCTCACGAGACCAAAGGGGTGGCACAGATACGCAGTATTTT.

The V call is TRBV19, the J call TRBJ1-2, with TRBD1 identical over 10 bases. CDR1 LNHDA and CDR2 SQIVND come from the germline V gene (reference sequence). The CDR3 runs to 15 residues. J gave up 1 base and V 7 bases, and 6 bases lay outside the gene matches. CDR3 sequence: CASTTTGGNNYGYTF. CDR3 nucleotides: TGTGCCAGTACTACGACAGGGGGCAATAACTATGGCTACACCTTC.

The chain joins TRBV10-3 to TRBJ2-1, with D maybe TRBD1 (5 bases). The CDR3 runs 17 residues. V lost 6 bases to trimming and J lost 0 bases, with 18 bases between them. CDR1 is ENHRY, CDR2 SYGVKD, per germline. The CDR3 region is CAIRDIGLASSYNEQFF. The CDR3 nucleotides are TGTGCCATCAGGGACATAGGATTGGCTAGCTCCTACAATGAGCAGTTCTTC.

This clone appeared a few times. The rearrangement links TRBV2 to TRBJ2-1; perhaps TRBD1 as D (6 bases). Trimming pared 9 bases from V and 4 bases from J, leaving 19 bases between. CDR3 length: 15 amino acids. Germline CDR1 reads SNHLY; CDR2 reads FYNNEI. The CDR3 nucleotides are TGTGCCAGTCACATAGCAGGGGCTGTTTACAATGAGCAGTTCTTC. Amino acids: CASHIAGAVYNEQFF.

The chain couples TRBV6-6 to TRBJ2-3; 13 bases are shared with TRBD2. Trimming cost V 5 bases and J 0 bases; bases outside gene matches: 8. The CDR3 covers 18 residues. CDR1 MNHNY and CDR2 SVGAGI come from the germline V gene (reference sequence). The CDR3, as DNA: TGTGCCAGCAGTCCCCGACTAGCGGGGGGACATAGCACAGATACGCAGTATTTT. Protein product: CASSPRLAGGHSTDTQYF.

The V gene is TRBV18, the J gene TRBJ1-4, with no clear D. V gave up 6 bases and J gave up 0 bases, with 11 bases separating them. The CDR3 covers 15 residues. Germline V gene lookup returns CDR1 KGHSH and CDR2 LQKENI. CDR3 nucleotide sequence: TGTGCCAGCTCCCCTCGGGAGGCAACTAATGAAAAACTGTTTTTT. Amino acid sequence: CASSPREATNEKLFF. Full variable domain (remainder filled in from reference TRBV18 and TRBJ1-4): NAGVMQNPRHLVRRRGQEARLRCSPMKGHSHVYWYRQLPEEGLKFMVYLQKENIIDESGMPKERFSAEFPKEGPSILRIQQVVRGDSAAYFCASSPREATNEKLFFGSGTQLSVL.

The rearrangement uses TRBV14 and TRBJ2-6; D gene ambiguous. In germline, CDR1 is SGHDN, CDR2 FVKESK. The CDR3 covers 17 residues. Trimming took off 5 bases at V and 4 bases at J, with 18 bases between the two ends. In DNA form, the CDR3 reads TGTGCCAGCAGCTCCCTAGGTCTCGTGCCGGGGGCCAACGTCCTGACTTTC. The encoded protein is CASSSLGLVPGANVLTF.

V gene TRBV7-3 combines with J gene TRBJ1-2, with 7 positions matching TRBD1. This CDR3 is 16 amino acids long. The V and J ends lost 4 bases and 6 bases, in that order; junction bases with no gene match: 14. Germline V gives CDR1 SGHTA, CDR2 FQGTGA. CDR3 bases: TGTGCCAGCAGCTCAACATACAGGGGAGATAGAAATGGCTACACCTTC. It translates to CASSSTYRGDRNGYTF.

The genes are TRBV24-1 and TRBJ1-5; 8 nucleotides match TRBD1. CDR1 KGHDR and CDR2 SFDVKD come from the germline V gene. The V and J ends lost 0 bases and 7 bases, in that order; junction bases with no gene match: 7. CDR3 length equals 16 residues. For the CDR3, the DNA is TGTGCCACCAGTGATTTGATGGACAGGGAAGGACAGCCCCAGCATTTT. It yields the protein CATSDLMDREGQPQHF.

The chain recombines TRBV20-1 with TRBJ2-3, with 10 nucleotides matching TRBD2. Trimming cost V 6 bases and J 13 bases; bases outside gene matches: 7. There are 11 residues in the CDR3. Germline V gene lookup returns CDR1 DFQATT and CDR2 SNEGSKA (reference sequence). The CDR3 reads CSAAAGGVKYF. CDR3 nucleotide sequence: TGCAGTGCCGCAGCGGGGGGGGTAAAGTATTTT.

The chain recombines TRBV7-9 with TRBJ2-7, with D possibly being TRBD1 (5 bases). The ends were cut back, 2 bases at V and 5 bases at J, with 10 bases in the middle. The CDR3 loop spans 13 amino acids. CDR1 is SEHNR, CDR2 FQNEAQ, per germline (reference sequence). CDR3 in amino acids: CASSLRQGDEQYF. The CDR3 coding sequence is TGTGCCAGCAGCTTACGTCAGGGCGACGAGCAGTACTTC.

This clone was picked up a small number of times. J is TRBJ2-1 and V is TRBV19, with 12 bases that match TRBD2. CDR1 and CDR2 from the germline V gene are LNHDA and SQIVND (reference sequence). Trimming at V came to 5 bases and at J to 10 bases, leaving 9 bases not matched to a gene. The CDR3 sequence is 15 residues long. DNA of the CDR3: TGTGCCAGTAGTCCGACTAGCGGGGGCCTGGAAGAGCAGTTCTTC. This encodes CASSPTSGGLEEQFF.

The sample holds one count of this clone. The DNA of the CDR3 is TGTGCCAGCAGCTTCTACTCCGTCAGGTTCCAGGGTAGAGGAGAAGCTTTCTTT. This codes for CASSFYSVRFQGRGEAFF. The chain carries TRBV7-2 and TRBJ1-1; tentatively, D is TRBD1 (5 bases). Germline V CDR1 and CDR2: SGHTA, FQGNSA. V dropped 3 bases and J dropped 8 bases, with 28 bases sitting between them. The CDR3 is 18 amino acids.

The chain combines TRBV29-1 with TRBJ1-3; 8 bases are a match to TRBD1. This CDR3 is 15 amino acids long. Germline V gives CDR1 SQVTM, CDR2 ANQGSEA. V trimming: 6 bases; J trimming: 0 bases; junction bases outside the gene matches: 7. CDR3 DNA sequence: TGCAGCGTGGGGACAGGCACTAGCTCTGGAAACACCATATATTTT. Its protein product is CSVGTGTSSGNTIYF.

The rearrangement links TRBV13 to TRBJ1-1; maybe TRBD1 (6 bases). CDR3 length equals 12 residues. CDR1 PRHDT and CDR2 FYEKMQ come from the germline V gene (reference sequence). V lost 3 bases to trimming and J lost 8 bases, with 10 bases between them. This CDR3 is CASSFKTGEAFF. Here the CDR3 DNA reads TGTGCCAGCAGCTTTAAAACAGGGGAAGCTTTCTTT.

This clone was recorded only once. The chain links TRBV30 to TRBJ2-7; 8 bases map to TRBD2. Germline assignment: CDR1 GTSNPN and CDR2 SVGIG (reference sequence). The CDR3 totals 13 residues. V shed 4 bases and J 2 bases; nucleotides not matched to a gene: 4. The CDR3 DNA follows: TGTGCCTGGACCCCGGGGGGGACCTACGAGCAGTACTTC. Protein product: CAWTPGGTYEQYF.

The chain combines TRBV30 with TRBJ2-2; 9 bases match TRBD1. This CDR3 contains 15 residues. V shed 4 bases, J shed 4 bases, and the junction held 7 bases outside the gene matches. The germline CDR1 and CDR2 sequences are GTSNPN and SVGIG (reference sequence). The CDR3 DNA is TGTGCCTGGACGACAGGGGGGTTTGTCACCGGGGAGCTGTTTTTT. It codes for CAWTTGGFVTGELFF.

The chain joins TRBV18 to TRBJ1-2, with 10 positions matching TRBD1. The CDR3 is made up of 14 amino acids. The V gene's germline CDR1 is KGHSH and CDR2 LQKENI. The V gene end was trimmed by 3 bases and the J gene end by 4 bases; junction bases not matched to a gene: 2. CDR3 region: CASSPGQGFYGYTF. CDR3 nucleotide sequence: TGTGCCAGCTCACCGGGACAGGGGTTCTATGGCTACACCTTC.

V and J are TRBV29-1 and TRBJ1-1; a weak D match, TRBD1 (6 bases). CDR1 is SQVTM and CDR2 is ANQGSEA in the germline V gene. Trimming shortened V by 6 bases and J by 3 bases, and 11 bases separated the two germline ends. The CDR3 totals 12 residues. The CDR3 nucleotides read TGCAGCGTCCCCACAGGGTACACTGAAGCTTTCTTT. Residues: CSVPTGYTEAFF.

This rearrangement joins TRBV7-2 to TRBJ2-2; no reliable D call. This CDR3 has 16 amino acids. V shed 4 bases and J shed 6 bases, with 18 bases lying between them. CDR1 and CDR2 from the germline V gene are SGHTA and FQGNSA. This CDR3 is CASSSTLSTSPGELFF. CDR3 DNA sequence: TGTGCCAGCAGCTCCACACTCTCGACAAGTCCCGGGGAGCTGTTTTTT. Using reference TRBV7-2 and TRBJ2-2 for the parts outside the CDR3, the full variable domain is GAGVSQSPSNKVTEKGKDVELRCDPISGHTALYWYRQSLGQGLEFLIYFQGNSAPDKSGLPSDRFSAERTGGSVSTLTIQRTQQEDSAVYLCASSSTLSTSPGELFFGEGSRLTVL.

The V and J genes are TRBV18 and TRBJ2-3, with D maybe TRBD1 (6 bases). The CDR3 has 17 amino acids. CDR1 is KGHSH, CDR2 LQKENI, per germline. V lost 0 bases and J lost 2, with 15 bases in between. The CDR3 coding sequence is TGTGCCAGCTCACCACCGAATAGGGGGTCCCTCACAGATACGCAGTATTTT. Translated: CASSPPNRGSLTDTQYF.